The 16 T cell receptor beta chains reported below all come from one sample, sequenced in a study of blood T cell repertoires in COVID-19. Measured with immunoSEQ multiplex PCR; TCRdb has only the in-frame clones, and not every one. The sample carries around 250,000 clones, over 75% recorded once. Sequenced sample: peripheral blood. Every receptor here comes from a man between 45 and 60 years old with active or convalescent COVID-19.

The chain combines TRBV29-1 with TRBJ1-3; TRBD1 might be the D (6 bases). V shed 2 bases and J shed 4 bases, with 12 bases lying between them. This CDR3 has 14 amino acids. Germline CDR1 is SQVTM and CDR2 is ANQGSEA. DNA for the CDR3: TGCAGCGTTGAATTGCCAGGGGTAGGAAACACCATATATTTT. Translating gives CSVELPGVGNTIYF.

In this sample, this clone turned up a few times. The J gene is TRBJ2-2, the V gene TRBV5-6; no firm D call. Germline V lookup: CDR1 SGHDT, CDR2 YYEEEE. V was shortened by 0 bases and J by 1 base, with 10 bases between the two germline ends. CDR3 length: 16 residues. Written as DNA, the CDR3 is TGTGCCAGCAGCTTGGTCGTGCCGGGGAACACCGGGGAGCTGTTTTTT. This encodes CASSLVVPGNTGELFF.

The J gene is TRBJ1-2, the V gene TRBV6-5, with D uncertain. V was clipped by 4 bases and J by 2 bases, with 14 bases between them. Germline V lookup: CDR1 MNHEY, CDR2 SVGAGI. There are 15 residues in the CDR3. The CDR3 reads CASSSPSGGNYGYTF. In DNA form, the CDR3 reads TGTGCCAGCAGTTCCCCGTCGGGAGGGAACTATGGCTACACCTTC.

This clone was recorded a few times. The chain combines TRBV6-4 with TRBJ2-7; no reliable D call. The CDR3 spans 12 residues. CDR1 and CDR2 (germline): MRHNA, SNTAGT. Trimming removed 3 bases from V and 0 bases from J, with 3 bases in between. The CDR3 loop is CASSESSYEQYF. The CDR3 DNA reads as TGTGCCAGCAGTGAGAGCTCCTACGAGCAGTACTTC.

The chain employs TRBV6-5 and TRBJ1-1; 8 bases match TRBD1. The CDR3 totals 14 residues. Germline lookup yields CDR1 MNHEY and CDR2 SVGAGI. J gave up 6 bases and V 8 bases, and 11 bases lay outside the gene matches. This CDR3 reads CASQTPGGFAEAFF. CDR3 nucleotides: TGTGCCAGCCAAACCCCAGGGGGCTTCGCTGAAGCTTTCTTT.

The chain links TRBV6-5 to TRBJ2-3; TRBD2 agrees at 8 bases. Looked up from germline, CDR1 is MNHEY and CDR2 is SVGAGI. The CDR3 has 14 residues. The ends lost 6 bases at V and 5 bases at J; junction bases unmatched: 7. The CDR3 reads CASRVTSEGDTQYF. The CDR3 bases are TGTGCCAGCAGGGTGACTAGCGAGGGAGATACGCAGTATTTT.

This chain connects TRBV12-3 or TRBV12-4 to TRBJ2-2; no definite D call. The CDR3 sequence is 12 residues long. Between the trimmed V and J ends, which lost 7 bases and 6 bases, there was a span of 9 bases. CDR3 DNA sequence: TGTGCCAGCACCTCGTTCGCCGGGGAGCTGTTTTTT. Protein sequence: CASTSFAGELFF.

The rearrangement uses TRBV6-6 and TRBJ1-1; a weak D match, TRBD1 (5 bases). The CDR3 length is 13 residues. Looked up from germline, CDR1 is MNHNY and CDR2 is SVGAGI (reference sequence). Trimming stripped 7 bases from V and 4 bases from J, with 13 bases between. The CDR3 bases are TGTGCCAGCACCGCCCCAGGGTTCACTGAAGCTTTCTTT. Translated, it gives CASTAPGFTEAFF.

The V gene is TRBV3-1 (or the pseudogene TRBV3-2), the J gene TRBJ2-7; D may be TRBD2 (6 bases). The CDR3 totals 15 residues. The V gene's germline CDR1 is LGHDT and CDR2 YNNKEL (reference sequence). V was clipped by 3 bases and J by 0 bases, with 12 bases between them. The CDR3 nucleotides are TGTGCCAGCAGCCAGCGGCGGGGCGCCTCCTACGAGCAGTACTTC. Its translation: CASSQRRGASYEQYF.

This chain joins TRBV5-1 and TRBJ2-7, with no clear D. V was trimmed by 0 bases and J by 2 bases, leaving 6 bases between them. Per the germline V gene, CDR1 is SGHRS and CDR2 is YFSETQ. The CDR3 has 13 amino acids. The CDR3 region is CASSLDSTYEQYF. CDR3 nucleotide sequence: TGCGCCAGCAGCTTGGATAGTACCTACGAGCAGTACTTC. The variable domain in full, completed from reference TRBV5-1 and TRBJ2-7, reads KAGVTQTPRYLIKTRGQQVTLSCSPISGHRSVSWYQQTPGQGLQFLFEYFSETQRNKGNFPGRFSGRQFSNSRSEMNVSTLELGDSALYLCASSLDSTYEQYFGPGTRLTVT.

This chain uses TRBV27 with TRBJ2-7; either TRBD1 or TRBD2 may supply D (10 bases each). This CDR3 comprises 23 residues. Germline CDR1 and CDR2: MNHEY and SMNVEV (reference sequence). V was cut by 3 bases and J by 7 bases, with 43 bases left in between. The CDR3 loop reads CASSFPGGGQGLVATSGEREQYF. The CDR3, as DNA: TGTGCCAGCAGTTTCCCCGGGGGGGGACAGGGGTTGGTAGCCACTAGCGGGGAGAGGGAGCAGTACTTC.

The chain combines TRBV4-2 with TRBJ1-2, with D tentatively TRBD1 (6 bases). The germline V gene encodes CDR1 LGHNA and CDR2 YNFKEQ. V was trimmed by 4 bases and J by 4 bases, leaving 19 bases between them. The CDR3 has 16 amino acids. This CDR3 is CASSPERRSGVYGYTF. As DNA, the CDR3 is TGTGCCAGCAGCCCGGAGCGTCGGTCAGGGGTCTATGGCTACACCTTC.

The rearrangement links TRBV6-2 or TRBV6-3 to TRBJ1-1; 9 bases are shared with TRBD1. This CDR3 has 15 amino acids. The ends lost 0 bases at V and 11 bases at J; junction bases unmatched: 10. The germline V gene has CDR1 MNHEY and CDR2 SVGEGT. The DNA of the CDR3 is TGTGCCAGCAGTTACTCTGGACAGGGGCTACCTCAGGCTTTCTTT. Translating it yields CASSYSGQGLPQAFF.

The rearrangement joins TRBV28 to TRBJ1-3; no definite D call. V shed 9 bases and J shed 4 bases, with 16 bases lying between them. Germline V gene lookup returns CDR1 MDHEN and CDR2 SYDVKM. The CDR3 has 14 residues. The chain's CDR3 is CASLTPTIGNTIYF. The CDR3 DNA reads TGTGCCAGTTTAACCCCGACAATCGGAAACACCATATATTTT. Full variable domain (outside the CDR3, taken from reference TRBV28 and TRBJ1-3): DVKVTQSSRYLVKRTGEKVFLECVQDMDHENMFWYRQDPGLGLRLIYFSYDVKMKEKGDIPEGYSVSREKKERFSLILESASTNQTSMYLCASLTPTIGNTIYFGEGSWLTVV.

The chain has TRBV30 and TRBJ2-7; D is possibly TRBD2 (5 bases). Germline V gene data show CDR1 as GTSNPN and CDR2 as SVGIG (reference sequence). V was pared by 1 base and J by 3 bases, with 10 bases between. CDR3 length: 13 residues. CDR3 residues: CAWSEMGDYEQYF. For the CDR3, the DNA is TGTGCCTGGAGTGAAATGGGAGACTACGAGCAGTACTTC.

This CDR3 is CASAGAYTEAFF. The DNA for the CDR3 is TGTGCCAGTGCGGGGGCCTACACTGAAGCTTTCTTT. The gene calls are TRBV27 and TRBJ1-1, with TRBD1 as a possible D gene (6 bases). CDR3 length: 12 amino acids. Germline assignment: CDR1 MNHEY and CDR2 SMNVEV (reference sequence). Trimming pared 9 bases from V and 3 bases from J, leaving 11 bases between.